This T cell receptor (beta chain) was sequenced in a study of blood T cell repertoires in COVID-19. About the research overall: The United States, Italy and Spain were the sources of the acute and convalescent COVID-19 samples. T cells, B-cell-depleted T cells, or PBMCs provided the cDNA or gDNA that served as material.

Germline V gives CDR1 SEHNR, CDR2 FQNEAQ (reference sequence). Trimming stripped 5 bases from V and 2 bases from J, with 16 bases between. CDR3 length: 16 residues. Authors' methods: It was from reference gene primer amplification that nucleated cell counts were estimated. Method: immunoSEQ multiplex PCR; TCRdb's copy keeps in-frame clones and lacks some. V and J calls and clone size follow that table, whereas D and trimming were derived from the DNA. The table lists about 81,000 clones, 90% to 95% of them singletons, with 1.9% in the top ten. This TCR was sampled from a woman aged 45-60 years in a cohort sampled during active COVID-19. The sample consisted of peripheral blood. The chain links TRBV7-9 to TRBJ2-1; D perhaps matches TRBD2 (6 bases). Here the CDR3 DNA reads TGTGCCAGCAGCCCGCGGCGGGATAATCCCTACAATGAGCAGTTCTTC. Translated, it gives CASSPRRDNPYNEQFF.